This T cell receptor (beta chain) was sequenced during a study of T cells in Graves' hyperthyroidism and ophthalmopathy. Study results and caveats: The model foresaw ophthalmopathy a median around seven months prior to onset.

The study based diagnoses on clinical symptoms, serum thyroxine and TRAb, thyroid ultrasound and orbital computed tomography. This CDR3 spans 16 amino acids. Losses at the gene ends were 2 bases for V and 0 bases for J; bases not matched to a gene: 3. This clonotype was seen a handful of times. The antigen is undetermined. From RNA transcripts, TCR beta CDR3 regions were amplified. The primer set for the first-round RT-PCR of the TCR CDR3 was HTBI. TCRdb reprocessed the multiplex PCR reads via MiXCR and lists one record per CDR3 protein. Seen here are 350,000 to 400,000 distinct CDR3 sequences, under 20% observed once, and the top ten hold around 40%.

Sample: blood. The chain joins TRBV12-3 or TRBV12-4 to TRBJ2-1; TRBD2 agrees at 8 bases. This clonotype originated in a young man with Graves' ophthalmopathy. The CDR3 loop reads CASSLFGLASYNEQFF. CDR3 sequence (DNA): TGTGCCAGCAGTTTATTCGGACTAGCCTCCTACAATGAGCAGTTCTTC.